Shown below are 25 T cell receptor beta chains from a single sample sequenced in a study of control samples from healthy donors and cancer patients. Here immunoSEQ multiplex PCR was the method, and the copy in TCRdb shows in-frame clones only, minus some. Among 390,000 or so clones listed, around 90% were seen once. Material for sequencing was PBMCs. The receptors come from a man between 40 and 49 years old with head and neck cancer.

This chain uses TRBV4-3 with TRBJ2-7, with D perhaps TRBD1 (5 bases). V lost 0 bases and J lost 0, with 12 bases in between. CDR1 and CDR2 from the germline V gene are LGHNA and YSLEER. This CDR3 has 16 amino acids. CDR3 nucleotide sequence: TGCGCCAGCAGCCAAGATCTGGTGACAGTCTCCTACGAGCAGTACTTC. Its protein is CASSQDLVTVSYEQYF.

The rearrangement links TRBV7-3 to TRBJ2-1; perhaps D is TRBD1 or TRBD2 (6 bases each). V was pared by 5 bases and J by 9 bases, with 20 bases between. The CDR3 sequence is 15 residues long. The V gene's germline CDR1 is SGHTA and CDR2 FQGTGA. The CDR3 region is CASSLTPAQGGEQFF. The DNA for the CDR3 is TGTGCCAGCAGCCTCACGCCGGCACAGGGAGGTGAGCAGTTCTTC.

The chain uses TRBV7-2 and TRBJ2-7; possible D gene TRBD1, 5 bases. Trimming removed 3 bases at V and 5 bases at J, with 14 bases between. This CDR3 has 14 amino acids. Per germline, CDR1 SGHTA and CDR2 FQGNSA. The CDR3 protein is CASSLSRAVHEQYF. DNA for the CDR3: TGTGCCAGCAGCTTGTCCAGGGCGGTCCACGAGCAGTACTTC.

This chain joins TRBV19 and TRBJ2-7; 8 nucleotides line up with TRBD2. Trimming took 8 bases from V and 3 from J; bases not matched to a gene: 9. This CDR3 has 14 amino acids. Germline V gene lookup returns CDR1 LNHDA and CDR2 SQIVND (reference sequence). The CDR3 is CASAWTSISYEQYF. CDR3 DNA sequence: TGTGCCAGTGCATGGACTAGCATTAGCTACGAGCAGTACTTC.

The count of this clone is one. CDR3 bases: TGTGCCAGCAGTTTCCAGGGGGCGCGGGGGGCCAACGTCCTGACTTTC. Protein product: CASSFQGARGANVLTF. This rearrangement joins TRBV27 to TRBJ2-6, with 8 bases identical to TRBD1. Losses at the gene ends were 3 bases for V and 4 bases for J; bases not matched to a gene: 5. The CDR3 is 16 amino acids. Germline values: CDR1 MNHEY, CDR2 SMNVEV (reference sequence).

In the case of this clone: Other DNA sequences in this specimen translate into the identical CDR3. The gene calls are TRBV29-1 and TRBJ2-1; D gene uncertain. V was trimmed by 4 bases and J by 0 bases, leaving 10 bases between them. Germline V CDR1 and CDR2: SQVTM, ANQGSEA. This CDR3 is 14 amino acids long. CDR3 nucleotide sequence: TGCAGCGTTGGTGTCGGTAGCTCCTACAATGAGCAGTTCTTC. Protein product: CSVGVGSSYNEQFF.

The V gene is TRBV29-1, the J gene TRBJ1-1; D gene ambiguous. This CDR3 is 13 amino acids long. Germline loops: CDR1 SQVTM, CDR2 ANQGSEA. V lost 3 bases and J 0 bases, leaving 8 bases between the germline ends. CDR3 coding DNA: TGCAGCGTTGAGGGGAAACTGAACACTGAAGCTTTCTTT. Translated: CSVEGKLNTEAFF.

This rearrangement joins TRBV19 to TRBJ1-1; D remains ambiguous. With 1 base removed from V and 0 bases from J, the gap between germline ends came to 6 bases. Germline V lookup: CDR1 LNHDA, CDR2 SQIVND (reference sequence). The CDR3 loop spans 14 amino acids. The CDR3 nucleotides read TGTGCCAGTAGTATAGGCCGCCTGAACACTGAAGCTTTCTTT. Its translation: CASSIGRLNTEAFF.

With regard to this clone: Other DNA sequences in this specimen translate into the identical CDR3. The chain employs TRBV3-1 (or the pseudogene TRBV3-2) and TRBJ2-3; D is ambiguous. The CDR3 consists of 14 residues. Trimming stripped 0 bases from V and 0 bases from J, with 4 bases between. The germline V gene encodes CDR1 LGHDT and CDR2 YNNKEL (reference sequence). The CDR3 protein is CASSQDRSTDTQYF. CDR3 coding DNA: TGTGCCAGCAGCCAAGATCGAAGCACAGATACGCAGTATTTT.

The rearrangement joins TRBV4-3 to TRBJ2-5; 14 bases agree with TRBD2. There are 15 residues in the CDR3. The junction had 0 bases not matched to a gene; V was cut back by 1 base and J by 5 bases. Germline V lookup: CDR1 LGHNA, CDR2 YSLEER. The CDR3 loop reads CASSQGLAGGETQYF. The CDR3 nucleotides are TGCGCCAGCAGCCAAGGACTAGCGGGGGGGGAGACCCAGTACTTC.

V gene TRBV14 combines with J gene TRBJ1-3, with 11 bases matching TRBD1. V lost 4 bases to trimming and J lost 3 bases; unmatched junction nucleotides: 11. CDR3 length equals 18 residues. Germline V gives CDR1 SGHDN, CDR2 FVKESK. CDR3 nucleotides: TGTGCCAGCAGCCTGCGGACAGGGGGCGCGGGAAGTGGAAACACCATATATTTT. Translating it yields CASSLRTGGAGSGNTIYF.

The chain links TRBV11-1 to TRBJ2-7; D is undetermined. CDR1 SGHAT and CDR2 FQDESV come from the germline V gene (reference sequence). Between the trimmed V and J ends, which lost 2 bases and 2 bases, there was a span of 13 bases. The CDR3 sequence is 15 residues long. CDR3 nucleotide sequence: TGTGCCAGCAGCTTACTATCGGGCCTCGCCTACGAGCAGTACTTC. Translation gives CASSLLSGLAYEQYF.

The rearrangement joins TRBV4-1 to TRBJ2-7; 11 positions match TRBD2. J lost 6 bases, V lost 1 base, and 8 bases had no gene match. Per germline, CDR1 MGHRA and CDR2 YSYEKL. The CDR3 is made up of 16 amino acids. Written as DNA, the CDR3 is TGCGCCAGCAGCCAAGTTTTGATAGCGGGAGGGAGCGAGCAGTACTTC. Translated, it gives CASSQVLIAGGSEQYF.

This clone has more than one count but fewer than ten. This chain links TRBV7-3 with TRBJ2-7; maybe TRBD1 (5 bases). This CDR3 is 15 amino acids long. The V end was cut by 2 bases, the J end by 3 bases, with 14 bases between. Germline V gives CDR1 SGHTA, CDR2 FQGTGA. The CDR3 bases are TGTGCCAGCAGCTTATTCTTGGGTCAGGGCTACGAGCAGTACTTC. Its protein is CASSLFLGQGYEQYF.

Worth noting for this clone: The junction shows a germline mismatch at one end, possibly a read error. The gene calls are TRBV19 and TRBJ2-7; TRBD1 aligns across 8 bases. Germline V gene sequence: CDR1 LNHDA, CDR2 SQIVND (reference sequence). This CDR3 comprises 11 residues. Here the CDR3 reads CVSRQGYEQYF. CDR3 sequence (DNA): TGTGTCAGTAGACAGGGGTACGAGCAGTACTTC.

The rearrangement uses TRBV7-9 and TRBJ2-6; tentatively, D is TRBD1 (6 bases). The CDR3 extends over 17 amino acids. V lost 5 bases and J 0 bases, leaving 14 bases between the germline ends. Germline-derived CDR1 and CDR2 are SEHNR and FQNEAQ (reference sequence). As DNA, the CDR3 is TGTGCCAGCAGCCTACAGGGAGACCTCTCTGGGGCCAACGTCCTGACTTTC. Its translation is CASSLQGDLSGANVLTF.

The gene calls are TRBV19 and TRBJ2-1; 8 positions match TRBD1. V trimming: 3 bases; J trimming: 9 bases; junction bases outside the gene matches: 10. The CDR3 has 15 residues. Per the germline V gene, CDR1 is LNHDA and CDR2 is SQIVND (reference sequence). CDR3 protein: CASSMGGRGPLEQFF. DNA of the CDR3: TGTGCCAGTAGTATGGGGGGCAGGGGGCCCCTTGAGCAGTTCTTC.

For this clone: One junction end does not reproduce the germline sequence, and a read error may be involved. Here the CDR3 DNA reads TGTGCCAGCAGCAAATCGGTGGACTCCCCAAAATTC. Translated: CASSKSVDSPKF. The chain links TRBV2 to TRBJ2-7, with D possibly matching TRBD2 (5 bases). This CDR3 comprises 12 residues. Germline V lookup: CDR1 SNHLY, CDR2 FYNNEI. The full variable domain, in which reference TRBV2 and TRBJ2-7 provide the parts outside the CDR3, is EPEVTQTPSHQVTQMGQEVILRCVPISNHLYFYWYRQILGQKVEFLVSFYNNEISEKSEIFDDQFSVERPDGSNFTLKIRSTKLEDSAMYFCASSKSVDSPKFGPGTRLTVT.

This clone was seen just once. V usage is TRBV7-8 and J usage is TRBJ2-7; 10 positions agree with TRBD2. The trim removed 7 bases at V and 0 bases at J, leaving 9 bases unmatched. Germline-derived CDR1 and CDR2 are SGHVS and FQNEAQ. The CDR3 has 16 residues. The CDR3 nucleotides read TGTGCCAGCACCAAGCGGCTAGCGGGGGTCTCCTACGAGCAGTACTTC. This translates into CASTKRLAGVSYEQYF.

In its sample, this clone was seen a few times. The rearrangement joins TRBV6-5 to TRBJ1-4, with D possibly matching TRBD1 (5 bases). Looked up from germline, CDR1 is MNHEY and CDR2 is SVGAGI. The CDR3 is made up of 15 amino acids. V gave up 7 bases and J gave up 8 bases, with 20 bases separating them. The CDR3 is CASKSQGRAREKLFF. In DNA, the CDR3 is TGTGCCAGCAAGAGCCAGGGTAGGGCAAGGGAAAAACTGTTTTTT.

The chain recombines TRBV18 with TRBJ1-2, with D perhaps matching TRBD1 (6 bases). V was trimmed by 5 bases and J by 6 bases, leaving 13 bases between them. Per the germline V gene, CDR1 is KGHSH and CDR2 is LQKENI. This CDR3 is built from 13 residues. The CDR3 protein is CASSTGQPDGYTF. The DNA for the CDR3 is TGTGCCAGCTCAACCGGACAGCCTGATGGCTACACCTTC. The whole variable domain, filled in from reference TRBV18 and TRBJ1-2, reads NAGVMQNPRHLVRRRGQEARLRCSPMKGHSHVYWYRQLPEEGLKFMVYLQKENIIDESGMPKERFSAEFPKEGPSILRIQQVVRGDSAAYFCASSTGQPDGYTFGSGTRLTVV.

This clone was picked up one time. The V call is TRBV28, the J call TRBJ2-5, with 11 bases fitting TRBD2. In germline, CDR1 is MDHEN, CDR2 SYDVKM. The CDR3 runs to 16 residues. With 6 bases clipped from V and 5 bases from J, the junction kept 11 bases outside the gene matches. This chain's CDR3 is CASSPLVAGGRETQYF. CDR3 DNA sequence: TGTGCCAGCAGCCCGTTGGTAGCGGGGGGGCGGGAGACCCAGTACTTC.

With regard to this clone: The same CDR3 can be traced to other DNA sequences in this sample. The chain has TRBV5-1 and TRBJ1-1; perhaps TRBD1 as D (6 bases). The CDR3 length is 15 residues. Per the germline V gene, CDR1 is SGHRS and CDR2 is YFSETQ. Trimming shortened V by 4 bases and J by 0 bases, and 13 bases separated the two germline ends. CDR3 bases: TGCGCCAGCAGCCCAGGGGTGGGATTGAACACTGAAGCTTTCTTT. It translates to CASSPGVGLNTEAFF.

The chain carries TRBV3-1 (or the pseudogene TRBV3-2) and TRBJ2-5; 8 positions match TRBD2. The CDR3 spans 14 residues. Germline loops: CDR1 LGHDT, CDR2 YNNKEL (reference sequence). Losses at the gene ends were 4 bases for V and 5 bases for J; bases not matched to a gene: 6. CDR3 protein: CASSLGGGRETQYF. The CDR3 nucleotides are TGTGCCAGCAGCCTCGGGGGGGGCCGTGAGACCCAGTACTTC.

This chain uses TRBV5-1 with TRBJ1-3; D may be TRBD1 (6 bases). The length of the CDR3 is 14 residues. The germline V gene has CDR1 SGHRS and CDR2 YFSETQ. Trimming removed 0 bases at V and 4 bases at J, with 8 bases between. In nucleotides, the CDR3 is TGCGCCAGCAGCTTGGCAGGGGTCGGAAACACCATATATTTT. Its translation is CASSLAGVGNTIYF.